This TCR beta chain was documented in a study of T-cell memory formation after mild COVID-19. Overall study findings and caveats: Contracting CD4+ clones were located mainly in CM and EM, and CD8+ clones in EMRA.

This clonotype was seen a handful of times. What it recognizes is unknown. TCRdb analysed the 5' RACE reads with MiXCR anew, one entry per CDR3 protein. The sample has roughly 150,000 distinct CDR3 sequences; 13% to 15% are singletons. The CDR3 has 15 residues. Germline values: CDR1 MGHRA, CDR2 YSYEKL. The ends were cut back, 0 bases at V and 3 bases at J, with 11 bases in the middle. Sequencing used PBMCs or a T cell subset sorted from them (not recorded which). The TCR sequence derives from an adult woman who had mild COVID-19 (a few samples of this study predate the infection). Cell type and time point are not known. The chain joins TRBV4-1 to TRBJ1-1, with D hard to call. The CDR3 DNA reads TGCGCCAGCAGCCAAGAAAGGCATCCTGACACTGAAGCTTTCTTT. Protein product: CASSQERHPDTEAFF.